The 8 T cell receptor beta chains listed next were all sequenced from one sample in a study of tumor-infiltrating lymphocytes in primary liver carcinoma. Starting material for RNA and DNA co-extraction consisted of about 20-30 mg of unsorted bulk tissue. Production of TCR beta cDNA used around 0.45 ug total RNA together with a constant-region primer. Amplification in three nested multiplex PCR rounds with slightly modified ARM-PCR gave rise to TCR beta libraries. The first two PCR rounds used TRBV1-TRBV30 primers with a Cbeta primer, around 10 cycles each. TCRdb re-called the multiplex PCR reads with MiXCR, one entry per CDR3 protein. The repertoire holds approximately 42,000 distinct CDR3 sequences, with about 75% as singletons. Sequenced input: tumor-adjacent normal liver tissue. All receptors come from a woman aged 30 to 39 with primary liver carcinoma and hepatitis B virus infection.

J is TRBJ1-1 and V is TRBV6-6; D call uncertain. Germline values: CDR1 MNHNY, CDR2 SVGAGI (reference sequence). The CDR3 loop spans 14 amino acids. V was clipped by 4 bases and J by 0 bases, with 9 bases between them. Here the CDR3 DNA reads TGTGCCAGCAGTTCGGGCAGACTGAACACTGAAGCTTTCTTT. Its translation: CASSSGRLNTEAFF.

This clonotype was seen a handful of times. A single base separates this from a much larger clone, so it may be a read error. The CDR3 end shows no conserved phenylalanine or tryptophan, and so a read error is likely. J is TRBJ2-7 and V is TRBV7-9; D is unclear. The germline CDR1 and CDR2 sequences are SEHNR and FQNEAQ (reference sequence). The CDR3 extends over 14 amino acids. Trimming left V 1 base short and J 0 bases short, with 7 bases between. The CDR3 nucleotides are TGTGCCAGCAGCTTAGTGGGCAGCTCCTACGAGCAGTACCTC. Its translation: CASSLVGSSYEQYL.

A word on this clonotype: The junction departs from the called germline gene at one end, perhaps through a read error. The V gene is TRBV5-1, the J gene TRBJ2-7; the match to TRBD2 covers 8 bases. This CDR3 contains 14 residues. Germline CDR1 SGHRS, CDR2 YFSETQ. The CDR3 DNA follows: TGCGCCAGCAGGTTAGCGGGGACCCCCTACGAACAGTACTTC. The encoded protein is CASRLAGTPYEQYF.

The count of this clonotype is one. The junction shows a germline mismatch at one end, possibly a read error. The J gene is TRBJ2-7, the V gene TRBV10-3; TRBD1 aligns across 7 bases. The CDR3 totals 14 residues. Germline-derived CDR1 and CDR2 are ENHRY and SYGVKD. The CDR3 sequence is CAIGETGDIDEQYF. DNA of the CDR3: TGTGCCATCGGTGAAACAGGGGACATTGACGAGCAGTACTTC.

On this clonotype: Mismatch with germline at one junction end may stem from a read error. CDR3 sequence (DNA): TGTGCCAGCAGCCGGATCAGCCGCGAGACCCAGCACTTC. Its translation is CASSRISRETQHF. V and J are TRBV5-6 and TRBJ2-5, with no clear D. The CDR3 covers 13 residues. The germline V gene encodes CDR1 SGHDT and CDR2 YYEEEE.

For this clonotype: A read error is possible here, since a much larger clone lies one base away. The V call is TRBV28, the J call TRBJ2-1, with a weak D call TRBD1 (5 bases). The CDR3 covers 14 residues. Trimming cost V 9 bases and J 6 bases, with 18 bases left between them. Germline-derived CDR1 and CDR2 are MDHEN and SYDVKM. Here the CDR3 DNA reads TGTGCCAGAAGCTCCAGGGTGGTTAGCAATGAGCAGTTCTTC. Its protein is CARSSRVVSNEQFF. Together with reference TRBV28 and TRBJ2-1, the CDR3 gives the full variable domain: DVKVTQSSRYLVKRTGEKVFLECVQDMDHENMFWYRQDPGLGLRLIYFSYDVKMKEKGDIPEGYSVSREKKERFSLILESASTNQTSMYLCARSSRVVSNEQFFGPGTRLTVL.

A remark on this clonotype: At one end, the junction sequence differs from germline, possibly due to a read error. The chain combines TRBV4-1 with TRBJ1-4; TRBD1 matches at 8 bases. In germline, CDR1 is MGHRA, CDR2 YSYEKL. The CDR3 covers 19 residues. In nucleotides, the CDR3 is TGCGCCAGGAGCCAAGACTTTACAGGGGGGAAAGCAACTAATGAAGAACTGTTTTTT. Its protein product is CARSQDFTGGKATNEELFF.

Notes on this clonotype: Because the CDR3 is missing its conserved closing phenylalanine or tryptophan, this is likely a read error. V is TRBV6-2 or TRBV6-3 and J is TRBJ2-1; D is uncertain. This CDR3 region has 11 residues. CDR1 is MNHEY, CDR2 SVGEGT, per germline. As DNA, the CDR3 is TGTGCCGGCAGTCCTTACAATGAGCAGTTCTTA. Translation: CAGSPYNEQFL.